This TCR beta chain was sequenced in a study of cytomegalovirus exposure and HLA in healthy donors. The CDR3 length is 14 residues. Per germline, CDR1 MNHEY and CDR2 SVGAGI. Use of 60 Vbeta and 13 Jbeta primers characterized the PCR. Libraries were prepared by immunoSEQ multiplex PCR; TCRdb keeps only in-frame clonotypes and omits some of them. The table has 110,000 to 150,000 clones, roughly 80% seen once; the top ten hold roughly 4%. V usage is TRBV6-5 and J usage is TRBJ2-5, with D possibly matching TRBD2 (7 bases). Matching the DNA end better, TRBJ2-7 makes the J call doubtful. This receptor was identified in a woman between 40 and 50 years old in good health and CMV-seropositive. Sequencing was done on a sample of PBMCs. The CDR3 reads CASSYRGGGNEQYF. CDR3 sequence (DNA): TGTGCCAGCAGTTACAGGGGGGGTGGCAACGAGCAGTACTTC.